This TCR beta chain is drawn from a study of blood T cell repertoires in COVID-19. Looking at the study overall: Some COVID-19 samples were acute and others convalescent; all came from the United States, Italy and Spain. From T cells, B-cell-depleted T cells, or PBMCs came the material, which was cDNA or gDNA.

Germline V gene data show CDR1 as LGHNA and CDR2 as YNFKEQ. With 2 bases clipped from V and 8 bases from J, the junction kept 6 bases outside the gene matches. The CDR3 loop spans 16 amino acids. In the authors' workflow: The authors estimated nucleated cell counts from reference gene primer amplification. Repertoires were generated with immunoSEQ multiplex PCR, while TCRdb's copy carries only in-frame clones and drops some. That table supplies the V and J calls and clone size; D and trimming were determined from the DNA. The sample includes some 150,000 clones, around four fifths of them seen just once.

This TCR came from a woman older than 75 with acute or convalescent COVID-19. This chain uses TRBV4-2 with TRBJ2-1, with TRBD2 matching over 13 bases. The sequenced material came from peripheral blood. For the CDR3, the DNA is TGTGCCAGCAGCCAACGGACTAGCGGGAGTTTAGATGAGCAGTTCTTC. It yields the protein CASSQRTSGSLDEQFF.